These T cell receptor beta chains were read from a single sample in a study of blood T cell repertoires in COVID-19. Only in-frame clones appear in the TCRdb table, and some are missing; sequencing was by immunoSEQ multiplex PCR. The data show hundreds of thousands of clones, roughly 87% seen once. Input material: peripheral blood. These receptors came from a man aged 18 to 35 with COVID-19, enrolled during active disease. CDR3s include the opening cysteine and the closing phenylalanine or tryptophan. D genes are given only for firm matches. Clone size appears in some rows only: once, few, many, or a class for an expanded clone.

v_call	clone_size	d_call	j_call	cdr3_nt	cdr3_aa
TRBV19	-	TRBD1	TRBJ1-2	TGTGCCAGTAGTTTGGGACAGGGGACTACTGGCTACACCTTC	CASSLGQGTTGYTF
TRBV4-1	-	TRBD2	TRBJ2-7	TGCGCCAGCAGCCAAGAACAGATACGCGGGAGTGGAGACGAGCAGTACTTC	CASSQEQIRGSGDEQYF
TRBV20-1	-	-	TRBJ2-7	TGCAGTGCTGGTGTTAACTCCTACGAGCAGTACTTC	CSAGVNSYEQYF
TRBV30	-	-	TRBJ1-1	TGTGCCTGGAATAGGGGCACTGAAGCTTTCTTT	CAWNRGTEAFF
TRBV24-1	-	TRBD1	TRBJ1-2	TGTGCCACCGGGGGACAGGGAGATTCCGGCTACACCTTC	CATGGQGDSGYTF
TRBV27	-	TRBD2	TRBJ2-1	TGTGCCAGCAGTCGTCTAGCGGGAGTCAATGAGCAGTTCTTC	CASSRLAGVNEQFF
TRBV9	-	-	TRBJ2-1	TGTGCCAGCAGCGTCAGTGAAAATGAGCAGTTCTTC	CASSVSENEQFF
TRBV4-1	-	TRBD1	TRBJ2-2	TGCGCCAGCAGCCAACTCGCTTATTTGACAGGGGACACCGGGGAGCTGTTTTTT	CASSQLAYLTGDTGELFF
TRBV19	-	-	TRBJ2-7	TGTGCCAGTAGTCTCCGGGACGGGAGCTCCTACGAGCAGTACTTC	CASSLRDGSSYEQYF
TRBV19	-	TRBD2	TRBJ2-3	TGTGCCAGTAGTCGTAGCGGGGGGTTACGAGATACGCAGTATTTT	CASSRSGGLRDTQYF
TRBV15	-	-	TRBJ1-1	TGTGCCACCAGCAGAGATCTACAGGTGAACACTGAAGCTTTCTTT	CATSRDLQVNTEAFF
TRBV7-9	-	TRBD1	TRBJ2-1	TGTGCCAGCAGCCAGCAGGGGGTCACCTACAATGAGCAGTTCTTC	CASSQQGVTYNEQFF
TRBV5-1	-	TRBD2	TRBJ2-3	TGCGCCAGCAGCATGAGGACTAGCGGGAATGGTAATACGCAGTATTTT	CASSMRTSGNGNTQYF
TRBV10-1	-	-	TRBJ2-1	TGCGCCAGCAGCGCGACTATGGTCTCGGGTGAGCAGTTCTTC	CASSATMVSGEQFF
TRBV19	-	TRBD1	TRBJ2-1	TGTGCCAGTAGTTTCGCCCGGGACAGTTACAATGAGCAGTTCTTC	CASSFARDSYNEQFF
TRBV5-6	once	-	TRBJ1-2	TGTGCCAGCAGCTTGGGTGAGGGAGGCTATGGCTACACCTTC	CASSLGEGGYGYTF
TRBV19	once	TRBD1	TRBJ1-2	TGTGCCAGTAGTATAAAGGTGGACAGGTCTGGTGGCTACACCTTC	CASSIKVDRSGGYTF
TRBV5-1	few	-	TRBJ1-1	TGCGCCAGCTCCCTGAGCTGGAACACTGAAGCTTTCTTT	CASSLSWNTEAFF
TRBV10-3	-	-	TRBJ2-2	TGTGCCATCAGGGAGACGACAGCCACCGGGGAGCTGTTTTTT	CAIRETTATGELFF
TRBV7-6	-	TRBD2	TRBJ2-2	TGTGCCAGCAGCTTAACTAGCGGGGGGAACACCGGGGAGCTGTTTTTT	CASSLTSGGNTGELFF
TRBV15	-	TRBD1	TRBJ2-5	TGTGCCACCAGGGGACAGGGGGAAGAGACCCAGTACTTC	CATRGQGEETQYF
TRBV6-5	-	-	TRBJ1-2	TGTGCCAGCAGGAAATCGGTAAACTATGGCTACACCTTC	CASRKSVNYGYTF
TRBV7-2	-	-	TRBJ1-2	TGTGCCAGCAGCTTGGGGCCGACGGACGGCGACTACACCTTC	CASSLGPTDGDYTF
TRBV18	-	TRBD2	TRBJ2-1	TGTGCCAGCTCACCACTAGCGGGGGGTTACAATGAGCAGTTCTTC	CASSPLAGGYNEQFF
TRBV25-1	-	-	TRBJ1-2	TGTGCCAGCAGTGCCAGGCAGGGGCCTCCTTCTTTCTATGGCTACACCTTC	CASSARQGPPSFYGYTF
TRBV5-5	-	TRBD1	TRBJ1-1	TGTGCCAGCAGCTATGGACAGGGGAGCACTGAAGCTTTCTTT	CASSYGQGSTEAFF
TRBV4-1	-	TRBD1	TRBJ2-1	TGCGCCAGCAGCCCCATCCGCCGGACAGGGTTCAATGAGCAGTTCTTC	CASSPIRRTGFNEQFF
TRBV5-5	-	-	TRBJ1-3	TGTGCCAGCAGCTTAAATCCGACCCCAGGGGACACCATATATTTT	CASSLNPTPGDTIYF
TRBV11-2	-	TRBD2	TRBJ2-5	TGTGCCAGCAGCTTAGTTTCAGCGGGGGAAGAGACCCAGTACTTC	CASSLVSAGEETQYF
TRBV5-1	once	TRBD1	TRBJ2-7	TGCGCCAGCAGGCGAGGATCCACAGGGGCGTCCTACGAGCAGTACTTC	CASRRGSTGASYEQYF
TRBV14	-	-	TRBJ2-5	TGTGCCAGCAGCCAAGAGAATGAGGAGACCCAGTACTTC	CASSQENEETQYF
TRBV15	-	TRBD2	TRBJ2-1	TGTGCCACCAGCAGGACAGCGGGAGGGCCCAGCAATGAGCAGTTCTTC	CATSRTAGGPSNEQFF
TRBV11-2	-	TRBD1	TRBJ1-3	TGTGCCAGCAGCCTGACAGGGACCGACTCTGGAAACACCATATATTTT	CASSLTGTDSGNTIYF
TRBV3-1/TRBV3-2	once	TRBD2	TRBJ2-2	TGTGCCAGCAGCCAGGGACTAGCGGGGCCAGACACCGGGGAGCTGTTTTTT	CASSQGLAGPDTGELFF
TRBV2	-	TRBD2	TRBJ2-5	TGTGCCAGCAACCCGACTAGCTCCCAAGAGACCCAGTACTTC	CASNPTSSQETQYF
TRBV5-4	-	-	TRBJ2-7	TGTGCCAGCAGCTTGGTATCGGTTTCCCACGAGCAGTACTTC	CASSLVSVSHEQYF
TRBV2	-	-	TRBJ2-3	TGTGCCAGCAGTGAACCCGGTACGCAGTATTTT	CASSEPGTQYF
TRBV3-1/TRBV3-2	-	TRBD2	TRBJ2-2	TGTGCCAGCAGCCAAGGACTAGCGGCCCTGGGAACCGGGGAGCTGTTTTTT	CASSQGLAALGTGELFF
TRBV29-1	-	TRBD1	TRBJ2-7	TGCAGCGTTGAAGATCGCCGAGGACAGGGGTACGAGCAGTACTTC	CSVEDRRGQGYEQYF
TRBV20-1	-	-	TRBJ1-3	TGCAGTGCTAGTCCCGGGGACACCATATATTTT	CSASPGDTIYF
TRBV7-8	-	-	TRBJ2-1	TGTGCCAGCAGCTCCGGGACACCGCTTTACAATGAGCAGTTCTTC	CASSSGTPLYNEQFF
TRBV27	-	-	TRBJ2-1	TGTGCCAGCAGTTCAACAGGGCTGGGCCCCGATGAGCAGTTCTTC	CASSSTGLGPDEQFF
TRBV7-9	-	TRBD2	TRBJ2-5	TGTGCCAGCAGCTTAGAGCTTAGCGGGGGGACCCAAGAGACCCAGTACTTC	CASSLELSGGTQETQYF